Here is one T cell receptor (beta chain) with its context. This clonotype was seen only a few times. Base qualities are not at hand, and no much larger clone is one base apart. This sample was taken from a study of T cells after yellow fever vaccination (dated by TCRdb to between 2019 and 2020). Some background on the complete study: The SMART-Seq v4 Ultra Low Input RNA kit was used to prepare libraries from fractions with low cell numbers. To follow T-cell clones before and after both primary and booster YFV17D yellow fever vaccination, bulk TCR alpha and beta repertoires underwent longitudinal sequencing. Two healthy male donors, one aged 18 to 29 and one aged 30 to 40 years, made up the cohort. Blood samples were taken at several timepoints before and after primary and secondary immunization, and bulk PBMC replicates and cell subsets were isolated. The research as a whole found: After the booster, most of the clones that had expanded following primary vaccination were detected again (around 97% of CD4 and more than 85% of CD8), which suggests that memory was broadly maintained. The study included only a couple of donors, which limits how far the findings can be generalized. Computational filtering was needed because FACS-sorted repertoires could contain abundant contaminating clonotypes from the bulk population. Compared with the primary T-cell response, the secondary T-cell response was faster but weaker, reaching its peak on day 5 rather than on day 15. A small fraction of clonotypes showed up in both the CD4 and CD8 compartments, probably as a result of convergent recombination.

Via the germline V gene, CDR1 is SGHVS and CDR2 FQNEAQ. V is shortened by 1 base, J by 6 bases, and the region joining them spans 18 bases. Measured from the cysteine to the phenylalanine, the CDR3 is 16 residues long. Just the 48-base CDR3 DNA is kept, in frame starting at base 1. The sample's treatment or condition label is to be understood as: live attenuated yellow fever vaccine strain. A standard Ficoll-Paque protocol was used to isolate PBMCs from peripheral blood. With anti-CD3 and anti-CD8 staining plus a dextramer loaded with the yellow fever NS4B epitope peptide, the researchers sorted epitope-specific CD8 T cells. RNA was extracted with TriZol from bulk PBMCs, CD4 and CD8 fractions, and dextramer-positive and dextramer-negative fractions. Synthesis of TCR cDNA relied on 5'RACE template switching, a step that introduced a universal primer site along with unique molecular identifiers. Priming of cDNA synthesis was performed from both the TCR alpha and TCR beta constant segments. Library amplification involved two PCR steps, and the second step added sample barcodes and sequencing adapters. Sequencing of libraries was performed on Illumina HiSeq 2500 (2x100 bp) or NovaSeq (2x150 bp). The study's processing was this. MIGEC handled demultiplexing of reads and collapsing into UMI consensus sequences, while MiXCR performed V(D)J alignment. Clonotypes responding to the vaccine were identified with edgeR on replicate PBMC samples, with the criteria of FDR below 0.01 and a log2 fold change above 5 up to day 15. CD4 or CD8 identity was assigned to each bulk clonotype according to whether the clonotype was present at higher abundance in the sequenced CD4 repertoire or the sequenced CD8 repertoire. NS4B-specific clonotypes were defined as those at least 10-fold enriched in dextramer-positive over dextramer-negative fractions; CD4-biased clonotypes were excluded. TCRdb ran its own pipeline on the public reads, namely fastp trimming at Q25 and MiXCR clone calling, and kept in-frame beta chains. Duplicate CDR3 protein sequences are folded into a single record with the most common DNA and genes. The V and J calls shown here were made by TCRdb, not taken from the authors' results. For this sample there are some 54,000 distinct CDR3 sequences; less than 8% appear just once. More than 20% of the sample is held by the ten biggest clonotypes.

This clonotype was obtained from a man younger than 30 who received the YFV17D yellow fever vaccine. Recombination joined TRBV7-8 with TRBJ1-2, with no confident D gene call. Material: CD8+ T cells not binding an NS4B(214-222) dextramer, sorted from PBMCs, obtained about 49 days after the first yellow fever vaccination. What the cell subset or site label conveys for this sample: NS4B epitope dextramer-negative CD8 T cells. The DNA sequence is TGTGCCAGCAGCTTAGGAAACTGGGCAGGTGAAGATGGCTACACCTTC. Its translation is CASSLGNWAGEDGYTF.